These 5 T cell receptor beta chains were sequenced from one sample in a study of cytomegalovirus exposure and HLA in healthy donors. This table comes from immunoSEQ multiplex PCR, and its TCRdb copy is limited to in-frame clones, with some not included. The sample records some 150,000 clones, approximately 91% being singletons. The sequenced material came from PBMCs. Receptor source: a man in his late teens or twenties in good health and CMV-seronegative.

The chain is built from TRBV5-4 and TRBJ2-1; TRBD1 might be the D (6 bases). The CDR3 spans 16 residues. V dropped 0 bases and J dropped 5 bases, with 15 bases sitting between them. Germline lookup yields CDR1 SGHNT and CDR2 YYREEE (reference sequence). CDR3 sequence reads: CASSLGQARVNNEQFF. CDR3 coding DNA: TGTGCCAGCAGCTTGGGACAGGCGAGAGTCAACAATGAGCAGTTCTTC.

The gene calls are TRBV27 and TRBJ2-5; weak D call: TRBD1 (7 bases). Trimming stripped 3 bases from V and 2 bases from J, with 19 bases between. Germline V gives CDR1 MNHEY, CDR2 SMNVEV (reference sequence). The CDR3 is made up of 17 amino acids. The CDR3 reads CASSFVRGGGLQETQYF. CDR3 sequence (DNA): TGTGCCAGCAGTTTTGTCCGCGGAGGGGGCCTACAAGAGACCCAGTACTTC.

The chain uses TRBV18 and TRBJ2-7; maybe TRBD2 (6 bases). Germline V gene lookup returns CDR1 KGHSH and CDR2 LQKENI. V gave up 2 bases and J gave up 0 bases, with 14 bases separating them. The CDR3 has 16 residues. The CDR3 bases are TGTGCCAGCTCACCATCAGCGGGCCCCCTCTCCTACGAGCAGTACTTC. Amino acid sequence: CASSPSAGPLSYEQYF. Complete variable domain (other parts from reference TRBV18 and TRBJ2-7): NAGVMQNPRHLVRRRGQEARLRCSPMKGHSHVYWYRQLPEEGLKFMVYLQKENIIDESGMPKERFSAEFPKEGPSILRIQQVVRGDSAAYFCASSPSAGPLSYEQYFGPGTRLTVT.

V usage is TRBV10-3 and J usage is TRBJ2-7; TRBD2 might be the D (6 bases). The CDR3 has 14 residues. Between the trimmed V and J ends, which lost 2 bases and 4 bases, there was a span of 12 bases. Per germline, CDR1 ENHRY and CDR2 SYGVKD. CDR3 bases: TGTGCCATCAGTGAGGCGAGACTAGTGTACGAGCAGTACTTC. Protein product: CAISEARLVYEQYF.

This chain links TRBV2 with TRBJ2-1; 7 bases are shared with TRBD2. Per germline, CDR1 SNHLY and CDR2 FYNNEI. The CDR3 consists of 15 residues. Trimming at V came to 4 bases and at J to 7 bases, leaving 10 bases not matched to a gene. The CDR3 sequence: CASSGGGTLVNEQFF. CDR3 nucleotide sequence: TGTGCCAGCAGTGGGGGGGGGACGTTGGTGAATGAGCAGTTCTTC.